Shown below are 11 T cell receptor beta chains from a single sample sequenced in a study of blood T cell repertoires in COVID-19. The protocol was immunoSEQ multiplex PCR, while the TCRdb copy is restricted to in-frame clones and leaves out a portion. The sample lists 85,000 to 130,000 clones, roughly 92% seen once, with more than 5% in the top ten. The sample comprised peripheral blood. The source of these receptors is a man aged 65 to 79 with acute or convalescent COVID-19.

The chain links TRBV27 to TRBJ1-5; D may be TRBD1 (6 bases). V was trimmed by 5 bases and J by 4 bases, leaving 9 bases between them. The CDR3 has 13 amino acids. CDR1 is MNHEY and CDR2 is SMNVEV in the germline V gene (reference sequence). The CDR3 DNA sequence: TGTGCCAGCAGTCAGGGGTGGAATCAGCCCCAGCATTTT. Encoded protein: CASSQGWNQPQHF.

This clone was picked up one time. The J gene is TRBJ2-2, the V gene TRBV11-1; a possible D gene is TRBD2 (6 bases). The CDR3 contains 14 residues. V shed 2 bases and J shed 8 bases, with 12 bases lying between them. The V gene's germline CDR1 is SGHAT and CDR2 FQDESV (reference sequence). The CDR3, as DNA: TGTGCCAGCAGCTTACGACTAGTCGAAGGGGAGCTGTTTTTT. It specifies CASSLRLVEGELFF.

The chain carries TRBV12-3 or TRBV12-4 and TRBJ2-2; the D gene is possibly TRBD2 (5 bases). The V end lost 6 bases, the J end lost 5 bases, and 10 bases lay between the germline ends. This CDR3 contains 13 residues. CDR3: CASRPGGTGELFF. CDR3 nucleotide sequence: TGTGCCAGCAGACCCGGAGGTACCGGGGAGCTGTTTTTT.

This sequence joins TRBV15 and TRBJ1-4; 8 bases align to TRBD1. The CDR3 totals 15 residues. Trimming at V came to 3 bases and at J to 5 bases, leaving 5 bases not matched to a gene. Per the germline V gene, CDR1 is LNHNV and CDR2 is YYDKDF (reference sequence). Written as DNA, the CDR3 is TGTGCCACCAGCAGGCCCGGGACAGGAAATGAAAAACTGTTTTTT. This codes for CATSRPGTGNEKLFF. Full variable domain (remainder filled in from reference TRBV15 and TRBJ1-4): DAMVIQNPRYQVTQFGKPVTLSCSQTLNHNVMYWYQQKSSQAPKLLFHYYDKDFNNEADTPDNFQSRRPNTSFCFLDIRSPGLGDTAMYLCATSRPGTGNEKLFFGSGTQLSVL.

The V call is TRBV6-2 or TRBV6-3, the J call TRBJ1-2; D is unresolved. This CDR3 comprises 12 residues. Germline-derived CDR1 and CDR2 are MNHEY and SVGEGT. Deletions cut 2 bases from V and 13 bases from J, with 14 bases between. As DNA, the CDR3 is TGTGCCAGCAGTTACACGGTCCGGGGAAGCACCTTC. Protein: CASSYTVRGSTF.

The gene calls are TRBV3-1 (or the pseudogene TRBV3-2) and TRBJ2-1; D gene uncertain. Per germline, CDR1 LGHDT and CDR2 YNNKEL (reference sequence). V was pared by 1 base and J by 6 bases, with 10 bases between. The CDR3 runs 14 residues. The CDR3 coding sequence is TGTGCCAGCAGCCAAGGGTATCAGTTCAATGAGCAGTTCTTC. It specifies CASSQGYQFNEQFF.

The V and J genes are TRBV6-5 and TRBJ1-5; a possible D gene is TRBD1 (6 bases). V shed 6 bases and J shed 3 bases, with 12 bases lying between them. CDR1 and CDR2 from the germline V gene are MNHEY and SVGAGI. The CDR3 is 14 residues long. CDR3 residues: CASSRGTVNQPQHF. As DNA, the CDR3 is TGTGCCAGCAGCAGGGGTACGGTCAATCAGCCCCAGCATTTT.

The chain joins TRBV12-5 to TRBJ1-1, with D perhaps TRBD1 (5 bases). Deletions cut 0 bases from V and 2 bases from J, with 19 bases between. CDR1 and CDR2 (germline): LGHNT, FRNRAP. This CDR3 is 18 amino acids long. The CDR3 sequence is CASGLVLLLTDPNTEAFF. The CDR3 DNA sequence: TGTGCTAGTGGTTTGGTACTCCTCTTGACAGACCCCAACACTGAAGCTTTCTTT.

J is TRBJ1-6 and V is TRBV6-5; 8 bases are a match to TRBD1. V trimming: 2 bases; J trimming: 10 bases; junction bases outside the gene matches: 4. CDR3 length: 14 residues. CDR1 is MNHEY and CDR2 is SVGAGI in the germline V gene. CDR3 sequence (DNA): TGTGCCAGCAGTTACGCTGGGACAGGCTCACCCCTCCACTTT. It translates to CASSYAGTGSPLHF.

This clone has a single count. J is TRBJ2-2 and V is TRBV19; D gene unclear. This CDR3 contains 13 residues. V was clipped by 1 base and J by 4 bases, with 4 bases between them. The germline gives CDR1 LNHDA, CDR2 SQIVND (reference sequence). CDR3 protein: CASSIVLTGELFF. In DNA form, the CDR3 reads TGTGCCAGTAGTATAGTTCTCACCGGGGAGCTGTTTTTT.

The rearrangement links TRBV6-5 to TRBJ1-3; no clear D. The CDR3 length is 12 residues. In germline, CDR1 is MNHEY, CDR2 SVGAGI. Trimming left V 4 bases short and J 4 bases short, with 5 bases between. The CDR3 spells CASSSTGNTIYF. CDR3 coding DNA: TGTGCCAGCAGTTCAACAGGAAACACCATATATTTT.